These 12 T cell receptor beta chains originate from one sample sequenced in a study of cytomegalovirus exposure and HLA in healthy donors. Primers: 60 Vbeta forward and 13 Jbeta reverse. Using immunoSEQ multiplex PCR, the repertoire was profiled, and TCRdb retains in-frame clones only, with some absent. The sample has some 87,000 clones, approximately 79% seen once. The sample taken for sequencing was PBMCs. These receptors were obtained from a woman aged 40 to 55 in good health and CMV-seropositive.

The V call is TRBV29-1, the J call TRBJ1-1; 7 bases are a match to TRBD1. This CDR3 is built from 13 residues. The ends lost 7 bases at V and 0 bases at J; junction bases unmatched: 5. Germline values: CDR1 SQVTM, CDR2 ANQGSEA. CDR3 sequence reads: CSALQGMNTEAFF. Written as DNA, the CDR3 is TGCAGCGCTTTACAGGGGATGAACACTGAAGCTTTCTTT.

In nucleotides, the CDR3 is TGCGCCAGCAGCTTGGCCCTGGCGGCCAGGGGAGACGAAAAACTGTTTTTT. Its protein product is CASSLALAARGDEKLFF. The chain carries TRBV5-1 and TRBJ1-4; D may be TRBD1 (6 bases). The CDR3 is 17 residues long. Per germline, CDR1 SGHRS and CDR2 YFSETQ. Trimming left V 0 bases short and J 8 bases short, with 20 bases between. Combining the CDR3 with reference TRBV5-1 and TRBJ1-4 gives the whole variable domain KAGVTQTPRYLIKTRGQQVTLSCSPISGHRSVSWYQQTPGQGLQFLFEYFSETQRNKGNFPGRFSGRQFSNSRSEMNVSTLELGDSALYLCASSLALAARGDEKLFFGSGTQLSVL.

Turning to this clone: Other DNA sequences in the sample encode the same CDR3. V usage is TRBV6-5 and J usage is TRBJ1-5, with a possible D match to TRBD1 (5 bases). Germline V CDR1 and CDR2: MNHEY, SVGAGI. The CDR3 is 13 amino acids. V was cut by 5 bases and J by 1 base, with 6 bases left in between. This CDR3 is CASSRGSNQPQHF. Here the CDR3 DNA reads TGTGCCAGCAGTCGGGGGAGCAATCAGCCCCAGCATTTT.

This chain uses TRBV2 with TRBJ2-7; D is possibly TRBD1 (5 bases). Germline CDR1 is SNHLY and CDR2 is FYNNEI. The V gene lost 8 bases and the J gene lost 2 bases, with 10 bases spanning the gap. This CDR3 comprises 12 residues. The CDR3 nucleotides read TGTGCCAGCGTAAGACAGCCCTACGAGCAGTACTTC. Its protein product is CASVRQPYEQYF. Full variable domain (rest looked up from reference TRBV2 and TRBJ2-7): EPEVTQTPSHQVTQMGQEVILRCVPISNHLYFYWYRQILGQKVEFLVSFYNNEISEKSEIFDDQFSVERPDGSNFTLKIRSTKLEDSAMYFCASVRQPYEQYFGPGTRLTVT.

This chain uses TRBV6-1 with TRBJ2-5, with D perhaps matching TRBD2 (6 bases). Germline assignment: CDR1 MNHNS and CDR2 SASEGT. The CDR3 is 12 residues long. V lost 8 bases to trimming and J lost 7 bases, with 14 bases between them. CDR3 sequence (DNA): TGTGCCAGCGTGGCTAGCGTGGGGACCCAGTACTTC. Protein product: CASVASVGTQYF.

The genes are TRBV29-1 and TRBJ1-2; D is uncertain. The CDR3 is 11 amino acids. Germline loops: CDR1 SQVTM, CDR2 ANQGSEA. V gave up 4 bases and J gave up 8 bases, with 11 bases separating them. DNA for the CDR3: TGCAGCGTTGTTTCCGGTCAAGGCTACACCTTC. Translating gives CSVVSGQGYTF.

The rearrangement links TRBV19 to TRBJ1-2; no firm D call. Germline V gene data show CDR1 as LNHDA and CDR2 as SQIVND (reference sequence). The CDR3 has 16 amino acids. The V and J ends lost 0 bases and 2 bases respectively, with 13 bases between them. As DNA, the CDR3 is TGTGCCAGTAGTATAGATTTGGCCAGACTCAACTATGGCTACACCTTC. Translated: CASSIDLARLNYGYTF.

The CDR3, as DNA: TGTGCCAGCGGGGACAGGGACACAGATACGCAGTATTTT. This sequence encodes CASGDRDTDTQYF. The rearrangement links TRBV9 to TRBJ2-3; 9 nucleotides agree with TRBD1. Germline V gene lookup returns CDR1 SGDLS and CDR2 YYNGEE. The CDR3 loop spans 13 amino acids. With 7 bases clipped from V and 2 bases from J, the junction kept 2 bases outside the gene matches.

V usage is TRBV30 and J usage is TRBJ2-3; D may be TRBD2 (6 bases). The CDR3 covers 13 residues. Between the trimmed V and J ends, which lost 2 bases and 6 bases, there was a span of 12 bases. Germline V gene data show CDR1 as GTSNPN and CDR2 as SVGIG (reference sequence). The CDR3 spells CAWSRLALDTQYF. CDR3 bases: TGTGCCTGGAGTCGCCTAGCGCTGGATACGCAGTATTTT.

The CDR3 region has the DNA TGCGCCAGCAGCCAAGATTGGTCTGAGGAACTGTTTTTT. The encoded protein is CASSQDWSEELFF. The chain combines TRBV4-1 with TRBJ1-4; D not resolved. The CDR3 loop spans 13 amino acids. V lost 0 bases to trimming and J lost 12 bases, with 11 bases between them. Germline V gives CDR1 MGHRA, CDR2 YSYEKL.

The rearrangement links TRBV28 to TRBJ2-6, with D uncertain. The length of the CDR3 is 15 residues. Per germline, CDR1 MDHEN and CDR2 SYDVKM. Trimming pared 6 bases from V and 2 bases from J, leaving 11 bases between. As DNA, the CDR3 is TGTGCCAGCAGCCCGTCCGGAGCTGGGGCCAACGTCCTGACTTTC. It is translated as CASSPSGAGANVLTF.

By share, this clone ranks as medium-sized. The chain is built from TRBV28 and TRBJ1-2; the D gene is possibly TRBD1 (6 bases). CDR1 MDHEN and CDR2 SYDVKM come from the germline V gene. The CDR3 is 13 residues long. V was cut by 6 bases and J by 5 bases, with 13 bases left in between. The CDR3 coding sequence is TGTGCCAGCAGGATAGGGGGGGATTATGGCTACACCTTC. Translating it yields CASRIGGDYGYTF.